This TCR beta chain was sequenced for a study of blood T cell repertoires in COVID-19. Overall study: Acute and convalescent COVID-19 samples came from the United States, Italy and Spain. In each case, the material was cDNA or gDNA derived from T cells, B-cell-depleted T cells, or PBMCs.

Concerning this clone: This sample also contains other DNA sequences that code for the same CDR3.

The CDR3 sequence is 13 residues long. Trimming took 2 bases from V and 3 from J, leaving 8 bases between them. Germline CDR1 reads MNHEY; CDR2 reads SVGAGI. Clones were read by immunoSEQ multiplex PCR, and TCRdb kept only the in-frame ones, dropping some. In the table there are about 190,000 clones, around 85% of which are singletons. The TCR originated in a woman in her twenties or thirties who had recovered from COVID-19. The gene calls are TRBV6-5 and TRBJ2-7; D unclear. The sequenced sample consisted of PBMCs or T cells enriched from blood (not recorded which). CDR3 loop: CASSYERNYEQYF. The CDR3 region has the DNA TGTGCCAGCAGTTACGAGCGAAACTACGAGCAGTACTTC.